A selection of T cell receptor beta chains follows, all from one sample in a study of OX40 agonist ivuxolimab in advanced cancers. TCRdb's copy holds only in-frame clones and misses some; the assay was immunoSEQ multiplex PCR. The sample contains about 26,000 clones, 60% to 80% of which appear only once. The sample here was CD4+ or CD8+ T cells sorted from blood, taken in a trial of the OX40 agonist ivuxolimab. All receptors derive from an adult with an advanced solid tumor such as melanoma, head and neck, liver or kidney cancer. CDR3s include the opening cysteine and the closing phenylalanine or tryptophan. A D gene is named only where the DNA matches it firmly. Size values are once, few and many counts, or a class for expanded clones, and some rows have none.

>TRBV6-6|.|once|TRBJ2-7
CASSYEGSSSYEQYF
TGTGCCAGCAGCTACGAGGGTTCTAGCTCCTACGAGCAGTACTTC
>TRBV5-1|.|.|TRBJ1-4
CASSLSLGVNEKLFF
TGCGCCAGCAGCTTGTCCTTGGGAGTTAATGAAAAACTGTTTTTT
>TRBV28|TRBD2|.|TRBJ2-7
CASRGLAHYEQYF
TGTGCCAGCAGGGGACTAGCTCACTACGAGCAGTACTTC
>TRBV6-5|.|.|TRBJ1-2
CASSLGRGIGYTF
TGTGCCAGCAGCCTCGGCAGAGGGATTGGCTACACCTTC
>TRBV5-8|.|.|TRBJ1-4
CASSLSGTTWGKLFF
TGTGCCAGCAGCTTGTCCGGGACCACCTGGGGAAAACTGTTTTTT
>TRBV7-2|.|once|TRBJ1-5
CASSLDIRGSNQPQHF
TGTGCCAGCAGCTTAGATATACGGGGGAGCAATCAGCCCCAGCATTTT
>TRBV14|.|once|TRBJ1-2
CASSPGAVYYGYTF
TGTGCCAGCAGCCCAGGGGCCGTCTACTATGGCTACACCTTC
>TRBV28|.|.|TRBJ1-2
CASSSSGQKFYGYTF
.
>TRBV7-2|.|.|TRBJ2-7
CASSPGFTYEQYF
TGTGCCAGCAGCCCCGGGTTCACCTACGAGCAGTACTTC
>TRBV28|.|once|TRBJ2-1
CASSQQSEQFF
TGTGCCAGCAGCCAACAGAGTGAGCAGTTCTTC
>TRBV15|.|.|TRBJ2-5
CATSREGSQETQYF
TGTGCCACCAGCAGAGAGGGCAGCCAAGAGACCCAGTACTTC
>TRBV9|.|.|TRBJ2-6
CASSVKLTGSGANVLTF
TGTGCCAGCAGCGTAAAACTAACGGGGTCTGGGGCCAACGTCCTGACTTTC
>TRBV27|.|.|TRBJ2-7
CASSPGLLTYEQYF
TGTGCCAGCAGTCCGGGACTCCTCACATACGAGCAGTACTTC
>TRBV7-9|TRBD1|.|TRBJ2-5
CAGDRGQETQYF
TGTGCCGGGGACAGGGGTCAAGAGACCCAGTACTTC
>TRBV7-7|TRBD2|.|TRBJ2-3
CASSSGLASTDTQYF
TGTGCCAGCAGCTCGGGACTAGCGTCCACAGATACGCAGTATTTT
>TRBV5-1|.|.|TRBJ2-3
CASSFSGSTDTQYF
TGCGCCAGCAGCTTTAGCGGTTCCACAGATACGCAGTATTTT
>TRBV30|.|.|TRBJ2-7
CAWSELASPLEQYF
TGTGCCTGGAGTGAGCTAGCTAGCCCTCTCGAGCAGTACTTC
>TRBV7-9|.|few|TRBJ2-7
CASSLTGPRLSYEQYF
TGTGCCAGCAGCTTGACAGGTCCGCGGCTATCCTACGAGCAGTACTTC
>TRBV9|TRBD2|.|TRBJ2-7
CASSGKAGAYEQYF
TGTGCCAGCAGCGGAAAGGCGGGAGCCTACGAGCAGTACTTC
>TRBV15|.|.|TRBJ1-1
CATSSPSGQNTEAFF
TGTGCCACCAGCAGTCCCTCGGGACAGAACACTGAAGCTTTCTTT
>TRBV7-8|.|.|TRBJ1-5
CASSFSGAGVVGQPQHF
TGTGCCAGCAGCTTTAGCGGGGCGGGCGTTGTCGGTCAGCCCCAGCATTTT
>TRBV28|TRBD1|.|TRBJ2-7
CASSLDRGPYEQYF
TGTGCCAGCAGCCTGGACAGGGGGCCTTACGAGCAGTACTTC
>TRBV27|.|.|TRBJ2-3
CASSLSHERFSTDTQYF
TGTGCCAGCAGTTTATCCCACGAGAGGTTTAGCACAGATACGCAGTATTTT
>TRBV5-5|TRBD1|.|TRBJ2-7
CASSWDRDNLDEQYF
TGTGCCAGCAGCTGGGACAGGGATAATTTGGACGAGCAGTACTTC
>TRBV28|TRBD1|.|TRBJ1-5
CASSLDRGSNQPQHF
TGTGCCAGCAGTTTAGACAGGGGAAGCAATCAGCCCCAGCATTTT
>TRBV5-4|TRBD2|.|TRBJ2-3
CASSLAGLAGVNTDTQYF
TGTGCCAGCAGCTTGGCCGGGCTAGCGGGGGTAAACACAGATACGCAGTATTTT
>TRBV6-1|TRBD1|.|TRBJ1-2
CASSSGTASYGYTF
TGTGCCAGCAGCTCCGGGACAGCGAGCTATGGCTACACCTTC
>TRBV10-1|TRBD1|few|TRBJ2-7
CASSGELGQGAHEQYF
TGCGCCAGCAGTGGAGAACTTGGACAGGGGGCTCACGAGCAGTACTTC
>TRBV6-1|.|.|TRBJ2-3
CASVFNPPDTQYF
TGTGCCAGCGTCTTCAATCCCCCAGATACGCAGTATTTT
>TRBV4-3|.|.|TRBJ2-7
CASSQAGQSYEQYF
TGCGCCAGCAGCCAGGCTGGACAGTCCTACGAGCAGTACTTC
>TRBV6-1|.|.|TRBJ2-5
CASSEGETQYF
TGTGCCAGCAGTGAGGGTGAGACCCAGTACTTC
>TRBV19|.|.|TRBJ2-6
CASSPVAGANVLTF
TGTGCCAGTAGCCCCGTGGCCGGGGCCAACGTCCTGACTTTC
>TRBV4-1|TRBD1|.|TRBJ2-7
CASSQEADRGYEQYF
TGCGCCAGCAGCCAAGAGGCGGACAGGGGCTACGAGCAGTACTTC
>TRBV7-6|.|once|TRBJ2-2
CASSNTGELFF
TGTGCCAGCAGCAACACCGGGGAGCTGTTTTTT
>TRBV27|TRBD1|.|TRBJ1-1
CASSINRGTEAFF
TGTGCCAGCAGCATCAACAGGGGCACTGAAGCTTTCTTT
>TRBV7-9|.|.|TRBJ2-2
CASAWAITGELFF
TGTGCCAGCGCTTGGGCTATCACCGGGGAGCTGTTTTTT
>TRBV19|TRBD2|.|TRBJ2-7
CASSPRPLAGLSYEQYF
TGTGCCAGTAGCCCAAGGCCTCTAGCGGGATTGTCCTACGAGCAGTACTTC
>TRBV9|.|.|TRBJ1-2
CASSHRVSGYTF
TGTGCCAGCAGCCACAGGGTGAGCGGCTACACCTTC
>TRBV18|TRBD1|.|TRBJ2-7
CASSPQGQGAYEQYF
TGTGCCAGCTCACCCCAGGGACAGGGGGCATACGAGCAGTACTTC
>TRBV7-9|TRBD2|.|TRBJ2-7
CASSGWSGGAYEQYF
TGTGCCAGCAGCGGATGGAGCGGGGGTGCATACGAGCAGTACTTC
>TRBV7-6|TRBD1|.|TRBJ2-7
CASSFGTGTYEQYF
TGTGCCAGCAGCTTTGGGACAGGGACCTACGAGCAGTACTTC
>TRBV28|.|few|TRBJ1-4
CASTPEGGPQMNEKLFF
TGTGCCAGCACCCCCGAGGGGGGACCACAAATGAATGAAAAACTGTTTTTT
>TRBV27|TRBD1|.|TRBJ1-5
CASSLFEGANQPQHF
TGTGCCAGCAGTTTATTTGAGGGGGCGAATCAGCCCCAGCATTTT
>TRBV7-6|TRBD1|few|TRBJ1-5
CASSPGGLRPQHF
TGTGCCAGCAGCCCAGGGGGTCTACGGCCCCAGCATTTT
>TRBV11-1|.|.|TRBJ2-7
CASSPTEARGYEQYF
TGTGCCAGCAGCCCCACCGAGGCCCGGGGCTACGAGCAGTACTTC
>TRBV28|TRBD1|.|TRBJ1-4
CASSTGPPRGLSEKLFF
TGTGCCAGCAGTACTGGACCCCCCAGGGGGCTTAGTGAAAAACTGTTTTTT
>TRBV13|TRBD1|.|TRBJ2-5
CASSASGTGEETQYF
TGTGCCAGCAGCGCGTCCGGGACAGGGGAGGAGACCCAGTACTTC
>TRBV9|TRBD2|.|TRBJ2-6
CASTAREDGANVLTF
TGTGCCAGCACCGCCCGGGAGGATGGGGCCAACGTCCTGACTTTC
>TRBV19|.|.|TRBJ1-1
CASSKALNTEAFF
TGTGCCAGTAGTAAGGCCCTGAACACTGAAGCTTTCTTT
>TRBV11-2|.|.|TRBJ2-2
CASERGTGELFF
TGTGCCAGCGAACGGGGAACCGGGGAGCTGTTTTTT
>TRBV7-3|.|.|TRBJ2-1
CASSLTSFRDSSSYNEQFF
TGTGCCAGCAGCTTAACCTCCTTCCGGGACTCGAGCTCCTACAATGAGCAGTTCTTC
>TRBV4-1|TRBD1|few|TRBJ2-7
CASSQAAGGYEQYF
TGCGCCAGCAGCCAAGCGGCAGGGGGCTACGAGCAGTACTTC
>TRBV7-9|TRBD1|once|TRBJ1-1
CASSALTGVNTEAFF
TGTGCCAGCAGCGCATTAACAGGGGTGAACACTGAAGCTTTCTTT
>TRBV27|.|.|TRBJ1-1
CASSPILSTEAFF
TGTGCCAGCAGTCCAATCCTCAGTACTGAAGCTTTCTTT
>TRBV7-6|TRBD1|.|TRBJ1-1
CASSDPRGMNTEAFF
TGTGCCAGCAGTGACCCCAGGGGGATGAACACTGAAGCTTTCTTT
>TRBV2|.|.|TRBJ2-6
CASSEYGSGANVLTF
TGTGCCAGCAGTGAATATGGCTCTGGGGCCAACGTCCTGACTTTC
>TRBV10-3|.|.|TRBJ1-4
CAISEGTSATNEKLFF
TGTGCCATCAGTGAAGGGACTTCAGCAACTAATGAAAAACTGTTTTTT